This T cell receptor (beta chain) was recovered during a study of shared T cell receptors in the human thymus. Sequencing used immunoSEQ multiplex PCR; TCRdb keeps in-frame clones, though not all of them. The sample shows approximately 490,000 clones, about 84% of them seen only once. V lost 3 bases to trimming and J lost 2 bases; unmatched junction nucleotides: 13. The CDR3 extends over 17 amino acids. Germline CDR1 GTSNPN, CDR2 SVGIG (reference sequence). The same sample was also studied in work on human thymus T cells.

The sequence was obtained from a boy less than two years old with a congenital heart defect. Sequenced input: thymocytes. The chain employs TRBV30 and TRBJ2-1; 7 nucleotides agree with TRBD2. The chain's CDR3 is CAWRYSVLADAYNEQFF. The CDR3 nucleotides are TGTGCCTGGAGGTACTCCGTTCTAGCGGACGCCTACAATGAGCAGTTCTTC.